The 27 T cell receptor beta chains below all came from one sample that was sequenced in a study of control samples from healthy donors and cancer patients. Profiled with immunoSEQ multiplex PCR; TCRdb holds only in-frame clones, not every one. The sample has 65,000 to 85,000 clones; around 87% are singletons. The material sequenced was PBMCs. The receptors stem from a woman in her 50s with head and neck cancer.

This chain joins TRBV5-1 and TRBJ2-3, with 9 bases that match TRBD2. Germline trimming cut 7 bases from V and 3 bases from J; bases unmatched to any gene: 12. The CDR3 is made up of 16 amino acids. CDR1 and CDR2 (germline): SGHRS, YFSETQ. In nucleotides, the CDR3 is TGCGCCAGCGCCTACCGGTCCCTAGCGGGGACAGATACGCAGTATTTT. This translates into CASAYRSLAGTDTQYF. Drawing the rest from reference TRBV5-1 and TRBJ2-3, the complete variable domain is KAGVTQTPRYLIKTRGQQVTLSCSPISGHRSVSWYQQTPGQGLQFLFEYFSETQRNKGNFPGRFSGRQFSNSRSEMNVSTLELGDSALYLCASAYRSLAGTDTQYFGPGTRLTVL.

The V gene is TRBV6-5, the J gene TRBJ1-1, with D unclear. The CDR3 runs 12 residues. V was cut by 0 bases and J by 8 bases, with 7 bases left in between. Germline assignment: CDR1 MNHEY and CDR2 SVGAGI. CDR3 nucleotide sequence: TGTGCCAGCAGTTACTCGGGCAGGGAAGCTTTCTTT. Amino acids: CASSYSGREAFF.

This chain joins TRBV15 and TRBJ1-1, with D tentatively TRBD1 (5 bases). The CDR3 runs to 13 residues. The germline V gene encodes CDR1 LNHNV and CDR2 YYDKDF (reference sequence). V lost 1 base, J lost 7 bases, and 10 bases lay in between. The CDR3 sequence is CATSRAGRYEAFF. DNA for the CDR3: TGTGCCACCAGCAGAGCAGGGCGGTATGAAGCTTTCTTT.

Here the CDR3 reads CASSPDRTYYGNTIYF. For the CDR3, the DNA is TGTGCCAGCAGCCCGGACAGAACCTATTATGGAAACACCATATATTTT. V usage is TRBV12-1 and J usage is TRBJ1-3; no check of the table's D call, TRBD1, against the DNA was made. TRBV12-1 is termed a pseudogene. The CDR3 sequence is 16 residues long.

The V call is TRBV6-2 or TRBV6-3, the J call TRBJ2-7, with D possibly called TRBD1 or TRBD2 (5 bases each). Deletions cut 2 bases from V and 2 bases from J, with 13 bases between. This CDR3 is built from 15 residues. CDR1 is MNHEY and CDR2 is SVGEGT in the germline V gene. CDR3 region: CASSYGSGTAYEQYF. In nucleotides, the CDR3 is TGTGCCAGCAGTTACGGGTCGGGGACGGCCTACGAGCAGTACTTC.

Notes on this clone: This specimen includes other DNA sequences encoding the same CDR3. This CDR3 reads CASRGGGDTGELFF. For the CDR3, the DNA is TGTGCCAGCCGGGGGGGAGGGGACACCGGGGAGCTGTTTTTT. The chain uses TRBV4-2 and TRBJ2-2, with 8 bases fitting TRBD2. The CDR3 sequence is 14 residues long. Germline values: CDR1 LGHNA, CDR2 YNFKEQ. Trimming removed 8 bases from V and 3 bases from J; junction bases left unmatched: 5.

Of note for this clone: An end of the junction differs from the germline gene, which may be a read error. The chain couples TRBV19 to TRBJ2-6, with 7 bases aligning to TRBD2. The CDR3 sequence is 14 residues long. Germline V gene data show CDR1 as LNHDA and CDR2 as SQIVND (reference sequence). CDR3 residues: CASIAGRGDNVLTF. CDR3 sequence (DNA): TGTGCCAGTATAGCCGGACGGGGGGACAACGTCCTGACTTTC.

This sequence joins TRBV4-1 and TRBJ1-1; D is undetermined. Trimming pared 0 bases from V and 8 bases from J, leaving 10 bases between. Germline-derived CDR1 and CDR2 are MGHRA and YSYEKL. The CDR3 covers 13 residues. CDR3 protein: CASSQEPGREAFF. The CDR3, as DNA: TGCGCCAGCAGCCAAGAGCCGGGTCGAGAAGCTTTCTTT.

The chain has TRBV28 and TRBJ1-5; no clear D gene. The V and J ends lost 6 bases and 3 bases respectively, with 21 bases between them. CDR3 length: 17 amino acids. Germline lookup yields CDR1 MDHEN and CDR2 SYDVKM. The CDR3 loop is CASSQLSAVRANQPQHF. For the CDR3, the DNA is TGTGCCAGCAGCCAACTGTCGGCAGTCAGAGCCAATCAGCCCCAGCATTTT.

As DNA, the CDR3 is TGTGCCAGCAGCGTAGGGGGCGGCCCGGGTCCCGGAAACACCATATATTTT. This translates into CASSVGGGPGPGNTIYF. This chain joins TRBV9 and TRBJ1-3; perhaps TRBD1 as D (5 bases). The V end lost 0 bases, the J end lost 4 bases, and 17 bases lay between the germline ends. CDR1 and CDR2 from the germline V gene are SGDLS and YYNGEE. The CDR3 is 17 residues long.

V gene TRBV9 combines with J gene TRBJ1-2; 11 nucleotides match TRBD1. V shed 2 bases and J 7 bases; nucleotides not matched to a gene: 4. The CDR3 runs 14 residues. Germline V gene sequence: CDR1 SGDLS, CDR2 YYNGEE. Written as DNA, the CDR3 is TGTGCCAGCAGCGTCGACGGGACAGGGGGTGGCTACACCTTC. It yields the protein CASSVDGTGGGYTF.

This chain joins TRBV3-1 (or the pseudogene TRBV3-2) and TRBJ2-3, with D possibly being TRBD1 (6 bases). Germline V gives CDR1 LGHDT, CDR2 YNNKEL (reference sequence). V was trimmed by 4 bases and J by 7 bases, leaving 12 bases between them. CDR3 length: 13 amino acids. CDR3 sequence reads: CASSLRTDNTQYF. CDR3 nucleotide sequence: TGTGCCAGCAGCCTTCGGACAGACAATACGCAGTATTTT.

This chain uses TRBV4-1 with TRBJ1-3; D gene ambiguous. The CDR3 contains 17 residues. The germline gives CDR1 MGHRA, CDR2 YSYEKL. Deletions cut 1 base from V and 0 bases from J, with 13 bases between. In DNA form, the CDR3 reads TGCGCCAGCAGCCAAGTTGATCTGGGCTTCTCTGGAAACACCATATATTTT. It yields the protein CASSQVDLGFSGNTIYF.

On this clone: One end of the junction varies from germline; a read error may be responsible. The chain has TRBV25-1 and TRBJ2-7; TRBD2 matches at 7 bases. In germline, CDR1 is MGHDK, CDR2 SYGVNS. The CDR3 loop spans 13 amino acids. The CDR3 here is CASRPPGRQGLHF. The CDR3, as DNA: TGTGCCAGCAGACCTCCCGGCCGGCAGGGACTACACTTC.

The rearrangement links TRBV28 to TRBJ1-2; TRBD1 might be the D (6 bases). Germline V gene lookup returns CDR1 MDHEN and CDR2 SYDVKM. The CDR3 is made up of 13 amino acids. V was pared by 6 bases and J by 7 bases, with 15 bases between. CDR3 bases: TGTGCCAGCAGGGCCAGGACAGCATTTGGCTACACCTTC. Translation: CASRARTAFGYTF.

This sequence joins TRBV7-9 and TRBJ2-1, with TRBD1 identical over 9 bases. CDR3 length: 17 residues. V was pared by 4 bases and J by 1 base, with 8 bases of the junction left unmatched. Germline CDR1 and CDR2: SEHNR and FQNEAQ (reference sequence). The CDR3 protein is CASSSITGGTSYNEQFF. CDR3 in DNA: TGTGCCAGCAGCTCGATAACAGGGGGCACGTCCTACAATGAGCAGTTCTTC. Drawing the rest from reference TRBV7-9 and TRBJ2-1, the complete variable domain is DTGVSQNPRHKITKRGQNVTFRCDPISEHNRLYWYRQTLGQGPEFLTYFQNEAQLEKSRLLSDRFSAERPKGSFSTLEIQRTEQGDSAMYLCASSSITGGTSYNEQFFGPGTRLTVL.

V gene TRBV30 combines with J gene TRBJ2-7; the match to TRBD1 covers 7 bases. V dropped 1 base and J dropped 5; count of bases not matched to a gene: 8. From germline, CDR1 is GTSNPN and CDR2 SVGIG (reference sequence). The CDR3 covers 14 residues. In DNA, the CDR3 is TGTGCCTGGAGTGGAGGGGGCAGGGACAACGAGCAGTACTTC. It is translated as CAWSGGGRDNEQYF. Combining the CDR3 with reference TRBV30 and TRBJ2-7 gives the whole variable domain SQTIHQWPATLVQPVGSPLSLECTVEGTSNPNLYWYRQAAGRGLQLLFYSVGIGQISSEVPQNLSASRPQDRQFILSSKKLLLSDSGFYLCAWSGGGRDNEQYFGPGTRLTVT.

The genes are TRBV9 and TRBJ2-3; 8 positions agree with TRBD1. Germline V gene lookup returns CDR1 SGDLS and CDR2 YYNGEE. The CDR3 loop spans 15 amino acids. Trimming removed 1 base from V and 2 bases from J; junction bases left unmatched: 3. The DNA of the CDR3 is TGTGCCAGCAGCGTACGGACAGGGCCCACAGATACGCAGTATTTT. Amino acids: CASSVRTGPTDTQYF.

The rearrangement links TRBV5-1 to TRBJ2-5, with D perhaps TRBD1 (5 bases). The CDR3 runs to 16 residues. Germline-derived CDR1 and CDR2 are SGHRS and YFSETQ. The V gene lost 5 bases and the J gene lost 3 bases, with 20 bases spanning the gap. In DNA, the CDR3 is TGCGCCAGCAGTCCCCTCTTATCCCCAGGGAAAGAGACCCAGTACTTC. This sequence encodes CASSPLLSPGKETQYF.

V and J are TRBV28 and TRBJ1-5; no reliable D call. The CDR3 contains 14 residues. Trimming left V 6 bases short and J 6 bases short, with 15 bases between. Germline-derived CDR1 and CDR2 are MDHEN and SYDVKM. The CDR3 here is CASRTPGSGQPQHF. The CDR3 coding sequence is TGTGCCAGCAGGACACCGGGGTCAGGTCAGCCCCAGCATTTT. Looking up the rest from reference TRBV28 and TRBJ1-5 gives the full variable domain: DVKVTQSSRYLVKRTGEKVFLECVQDMDHENMFWYRQDPGLGLRLIYFSYDVKMKEKGDIPEGYSVSREKKERFSLILESASTNQTSMYLCASRTPGSGQPQHFGDGTRLSIL.

This chain links TRBV28 with TRBJ1-2, with a weak D call TRBD1 (5 bases). CDR3 length: 13 residues. The germline gives CDR1 MDHEN, CDR2 SYDVKM. Trimming removed 6 bases from V and 3 bases from J, with 11 bases in between. Here the CDR3 reads CASSLGGDYGYTF. Written as DNA, the CDR3 is TGTGCCAGCAGCTTGGGGGGGGACTATGGCTACACCTTC.

The rearrangement uses TRBV28 and TRBJ1-1, with D possibly matching TRBD1 (5 bases). Between the trimmed V and J ends, which lost 1 base and 7 bases, there was a span of 10 bases. The germline CDR1 and CDR2 sequences are MDHEN and SYDVKM. There are 13 residues in the CDR3. The CDR3: CASSLLGGSEAFF. DNA for the CDR3: TGTGCCAGCAGTTTATTGGGGGGGAGTGAAGCTTTCTTT.

This clone was recorded only once. The chain carries TRBV5-1 and TRBJ1-2; TRBD1 matches 9 bases. Germline lookup yields CDR1 SGHRS and CDR2 YFSETQ. The CDR3 is made up of 16 amino acids. With V trimmed by 4 bases and J by 3 bases, 10 bases remained unmatched. The CDR3 DNA follows: TGCGCCAGCAGCCCGACCGGGACAGGGTCGCACTATGGCTACACCTTC. As protein: CASSPTGTGSHYGYTF.

This clone was seen only once. This chain joins TRBV28 and TRBJ1-5; D is perhaps TRBD1 (5 bases). Germline CDR1 reads MDHEN; CDR2 reads SYDVKM. V dropped 4 bases and J dropped 3 bases, with 22 bases sitting between them. The CDR3 contains 18 residues. The CDR3 region is CASSSGRDFGTDNQPQHF. Written as DNA, the CDR3 is TGTGCCAGCAGTTCAGGCAGGGATTTTGGGACGGACAATCAGCCCCAGCATTTT.

The rearrangement links TRBV2 to TRBJ1-5; unclear D gene. V gave up 4 bases and J gave up 0 bases, with 7 bases separating them. CDR3 length: 14 amino acids. From germline, CDR1 is SNHLY and CDR2 FYNNEI. This chain's CDR3 is CASSVPYSNQPQHF. The CDR3 DNA reads TGTGCCAGCAGTGTACCTTATAGCAATCAGCCCCAGCATTTT. The full variable domain, with the rest looked up from reference TRBV2 and TRBJ1-5, is EPEVTQTPSHQVTQMGQEVILRCVPISNHLYFYWYRQILGQKVEFLVSFYNNEISEKSEIFDDQFSVERPDGSNFTLKIRSTKLEDSAMYFCASSVPYSNQPQHFGDGTRLSIL.

This clone was observed once. The J gene is TRBJ2-3, the V gene TRBV7-9, with 12 bases that match TRBD2. The V segment lost 3 bases and the J segment 0 bases; nucleotides outside the gene matches: 10. The germline V gene has CDR1 SEHNR and CDR2 FQNEAQ (reference sequence). This CDR3 comprises 19 residues. CDR3 DNA sequence: TGTGCCAGCAGCTTTCTTAATCTAGCGGGGGGGTATAGCACAGATACGCAGTATTTT. This translates into CASSFLNLAGGYSTDTQYF.

The rearrangement joins TRBV5-1 to TRBJ1-1; D possibly corresponds to TRBD1 (5 bases). Trimming took off 4 bases at V and 3 bases at J, with 13 bases between the two ends. Germline V gene data show CDR1 as SGHRS and CDR2 as YFSETQ. This CDR3 has 14 amino acids. The CDR3 is CASSPGWGDTEAFF. CDR3 nucleotide sequence: TGCGCCAGCAGCCCGGGGTGGGGGGACACTGAAGCTTTCTTT.